The rows below give T cell receptor beta chains drawn from one sample of a study of cytomegalovirus exposure and HLA in healthy donors. Using immunoSEQ multiplex PCR, the repertoire was profiled, and TCRdb retains in-frame clones only, with some absent. Here the sample spans about 130,000 clones, about 85% being singletons. The sequenced sample consisted of PBMCs. Receptors were obtained from a boy aged 5 to 17 in good health and CMV-seronegative. The CDR3 runs from the conserved cysteine through the conserved F or W. D genes are given only for firm matches. Clone size is stated in some rows and not others, as once, few, many or a class when expanded.

j_call | v_call | d_call | clone_size | cdr3_aa | cdr3_nt
TRBJ2-7 | TRBV19 | NA | few | CASRGLGDEQYF | TGTGCCAGTAGGGGACTGGGGGACGAGCAGTACTTC
TRBJ2-1 | TRBV2 | NA | NA | CASSVNSDNEQFF | TGTGCCAGCAGTGTGAACAGTGACAATGAGCAGTTCTTC
TRBJ1-3 | TRBV27 | NA | NA | CASSSPGRESSGNTIYF | TGTGCCAGCAGTTCTCCGGGTCGCGAAAGCTCTGGAAACACCATATATTTT
TRBJ2-7 | TRBV5-1 | NA | NA | CASSPDTFYEQYF | TGCGCCAGCAGCCCAGACACGTTCTACGAGCAGTACTTC
TRBJ1-4 | TRBV18 | NA | NA | CASSPYHGQEKLFF | TGTGCCAGCTCCCCTTACCACGGACAGGAAAAACTGTTTTTT
TRBJ2-2 | TRBV6-6 | NA | NA | CASSTTTDDKAGELFF | TGTGCCAGCAGCACCACGACAGATGACAAGGCCGGGGAGCTGTTTTTT
TRBJ1-3 | TRBV9 | NA | NA | CASSVALTASSGNTIYF | TGTGCCAGCAGCGTAGCGTTGACTGCAAGCTCTGGAAACACCATATATTTT
TRBJ2-7 | TRBV7-2 | TRBD2 | NA | CASSGLALAGQQYF | TGTGCCAGCAGCGGACTAGCACTAGCCGGACAGCAGTACTTC
TRBJ2-7 | TRBV7-8 | TRBD1 | NA | CASSPRDRAFEQYF | TGTGCCAGCAGTCCTCGGGACAGGGCCTTCGAGCAGTACTTC
TRBJ2-6 | TRBV27 | NA | NA | CASSSQLSGANVLTF | TGTGCCAGCAGTTCGCAACTATCTGGGGCCAACGTCCTGACTTTC
TRBJ1-4 | TRBV5-6 | NA | few | CASSDGTGLAKLFF | TGTGCCAGCAGCGACGGGACTGGACTCGCTAAACTGTTTTTT
TRBJ1-3 | TRBV9 | NA | NA | CASSVPGSGNTIYF | TGTGCCAGCAGCGTCCCAGGCTCTGGAAACACCATATATTTT
TRBJ2-1 | TRBV5-4 | TRBD2 | NA | CASSSGLAGGEQFF | TGTGCCAGCAGCTCCGGACTAGCGGGAGGTGAGCAGTTCTTC
TRBJ1-3 | TRBV7-6 | NA | few | CASSTEARGTGNTIYF | TGTGCCAGCAGCACCGAGGCTAGGGGAACTGGAAACACCATATATTTT
TRBJ2-4 | TRBV9 | NA | NA | CASSVDSLNIQYF | TGTGCCAGCAGCGTAGACAGCCTAAACATTCAGTACTTC
TRBJ1-1 | TRBV6-5 | TRBD1 | few | CATGNRGTEAFF | TGTGCCACCGGGAACAGGGGGACTGAAGCTTTCTTT
TRBJ1-2 | TRBV19 | NA | NA | CASRQEGYGYTF | TGTGCCAGTAGACAGGAGGGTTATGGCTACACCTTC
TRBJ1-4 | TRBV4-2 | NA | NA | CASSPPGGGEKLFF | TGTGCTAGCAGCCCGCCCGGGGGAGGTGAAAAACTGTTTTTT
TRBJ1-2 | TRBV18 | TRBD1 | NA | CASSPPGGSGYTF | TGTGCCAGCTCACCCCCAGGGGGCTCTGGCTACACCTTC
TRBJ1-1 | TRBV2 | TRBD1 | NA | CASPDREKEAFF | TGTGCCAGCCCGGACAGGGAAAAAGAAGCTTTCTTT
TRBJ1-1 | TRBV5-1 | NA | once | CASSLETSSIGTEAFF | TGCGCCAGCAGCTTGGAGACTTCATCCATTGGGACTGAAGCTTTCTTT
TRBJ1-2 | TRBV6-5 | NA | NA | CASSYSRGGGYTF | TGTGCCAGCAGTTACTCGAGGGGAGGTGGCTACACCTTC
TRBJ2-7 | TRBV7-9 | NA | NA | CASTPGTFSYEQYF | TGTGCCAGCACCCCGGGGACATTCTCCTACGAGCAGTACTTC
TRBJ1-1 | TRBV12-5 | TRBD1 | NA | CASGLVGTGVEAFF | TGTGCTAGTGGTTTGGTCGGGACAGGGGTTGAAGCTTTCTTT
TRBJ1-1 | TRBV6-1 | NA | NA | CASSEGHTMNTEAFF | TGTGCCAGCAGTGAAGGACATACAATGAACACTGAAGCTTTCTTT
TRBJ1-5 | TRBV5-1 | TRBD1 | NA | CASSLGQGWPQHF | TGCGCCAGCAGCTTGGGACAGGGGTGGCCCCAGCATTTT
TRBJ1-2 | TRBV27 | TRBD1 | NA | CASSFAGGIYGYTF | TGTGCCAGCAGTTTTGCAGGGGGCATCTATGGCTACACCTTC
TRBJ2-1 | TRBV6-5 | NA | once | CASHHRYNEQFF | TGTGCCAGCCACCACAGGTACAATGAGCAGTTCTTC
TRBJ2-1 | TRBV4-1 | TRBD2 | NA | CASSQEGLGGNEQFF | TGCGCCAGCAGCCAAGAGGGACTAGGAGGCAATGAGCAGTTCTTC
TRBJ1-2 | TRBV15 | NA | NA | CATSLTTGNYGYTF | TGTGCCACCAGCTTAACCACAGGAAACTATGGCTACACCTTC
TRBJ1-6 | TRBV30 | NA | NA | CAWSVSRTGSGSPLHF | TGTGCCTGGAGTGTGAGCCGGACGGGATCGGGTTCACCCCTCCACTTT